This T cell receptor beta chain was sequenced during a study of technical replicates of blood from a few donors. TCRdb's table, derived via immunoSEQ multiplex PCR, lists solely in-frame clones and lacks some. The repertoire holds 70,000 to 95,000 clones, with approximately 97% as singletons. Sample: T cells isolated from PBMCs. The origin of this receptor is a human donor in good health.

The CDR3 is CASSRTGFYEQYF. The DNA of the CDR3 is TGTGCCAGCAGTCGGACAGGGTTCTACGAGCAGTACTTC. V usage is TRBV28 and J usage is TRBJ2-7, with 8 bases aligning to TRBD1. Germline CDR1 and CDR2: MDHEN and SYDVKM. This CDR3 contains 13 residues. V dropped 5 bases and J dropped 3; count of bases not matched to a gene: 3.